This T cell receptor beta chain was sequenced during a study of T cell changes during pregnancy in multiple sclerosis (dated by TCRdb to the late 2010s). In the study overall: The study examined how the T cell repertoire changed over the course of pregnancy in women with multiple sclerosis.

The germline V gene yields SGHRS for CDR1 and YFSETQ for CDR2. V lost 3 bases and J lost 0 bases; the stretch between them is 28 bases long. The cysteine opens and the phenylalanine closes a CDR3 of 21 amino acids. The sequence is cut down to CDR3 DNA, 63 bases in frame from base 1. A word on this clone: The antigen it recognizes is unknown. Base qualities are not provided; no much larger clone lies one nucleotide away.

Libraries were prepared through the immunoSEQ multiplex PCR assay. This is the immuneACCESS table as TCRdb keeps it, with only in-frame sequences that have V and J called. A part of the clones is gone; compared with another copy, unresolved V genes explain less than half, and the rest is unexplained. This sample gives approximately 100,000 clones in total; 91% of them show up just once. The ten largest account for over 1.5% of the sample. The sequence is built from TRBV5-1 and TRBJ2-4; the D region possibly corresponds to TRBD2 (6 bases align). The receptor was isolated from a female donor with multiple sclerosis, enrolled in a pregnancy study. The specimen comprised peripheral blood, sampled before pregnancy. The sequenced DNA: TGCGCCAGCAGCTCCGGGCGGGGTGCGGGGCAATTTTTGGGAGCCAAAAACATTCAGTACTTC. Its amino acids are CASSSGRGAGQFLGAKNIQYF.